One and the same sample provided the 3 T cell receptor beta chains below, sequenced in a study of tumor and adjacent non-tumor tissue in lung cancer. RNA was extracted from bulk tissue without any cell sorting. TCRbeta libraries were built with three rounds of nested PCR, modified from ARM-PCR. In TCRdb, the multiplex PCR reads were re-called with MiXCR into one record per CDR3 protein. The sample consists of some 99,000 distinct CDR3 sequences, about 75% of them appearing once. Sequencing used lung tumor tissue. The receptor set was obtained from a woman aged 55-70 years with non-small cell lung cancer.

Of note for this clonotype: Germline and junction disagree at one end, which may indicate a read error. The chain links TRBV20-1 to TRBJ2-1, with a tentative D call TRBD2 (5 bases). The CDR3 length is 15 residues. Germline CDR1 DFQATT, CDR2 SNEGSKA (reference sequence). The CDR3 region has the DNA TGCAGTGCTAGAGATTTAGAGGAGGTCGGGAATGACCAGTTCTTC. Its translation: CSARDLEEVGNDQFF.

There are many counts of this clonotype. V gene TRBV11-1 combines with J gene TRBJ2-3, with D maybe TRBD2 (6 bases). The CDR3 runs to 13 residues. Trimming cost V 2 bases and J 5 bases, with 8 bases left between them. Germline-derived CDR1 and CDR2 are SGHAT and FQDESV (reference sequence). CDR3 nucleotides: TGTGCCAGCAGCTTACTAGCGAAAGATACGCAGTATTTT. Its protein product is CASSLLAKDTQYF.

This clonotype was recorded only once. At one of its ends the junction is not consistent with the germline gene, which may arise from a read error. The chain uses TRBV11-3 and TRBJ2-1, with a weak D call TRBD1 (5 bases). CDR1 and CDR2 from the germline V gene are SGHNT and YENEEA. The CDR3 totals 14 residues. CDR3 sequence: CATSLVGPNNELFF. In DNA, the CDR3 is TGTGCCACCTCCCTAGTGGGGCCTAACAATGAGCTGTTCTTC.